These 24 T cell receptor beta chains were sequenced from one sample in a study of blood T cell repertoires in COVID-19. Measured with immunoSEQ multiplex PCR; TCRdb has only the in-frame clones, and not every one. The data contain roughly 120,000 clones, approximately 74% of them seen just once; the ten biggest clones take up 6%. Sequenced material: peripheral blood. These TCRs come from a man older than 75 with COVID-19, enrolled during active disease.

The table lists this clone with a count of one. This chain uses TRBV30 with TRBJ2-2; D is possibly TRBD1 (6 bases). Germline V CDR1 and CDR2: GTSNPN, SVGIG (reference sequence). The CDR3 sequence is 17 residues long. V lost 1 base, J lost 2 bases, and 17 bases lay in between. CDR3 bases: TGTGCCTGGAGTGACGGGCGGTTGGGGGCAAACACCGGGGAGCTGTTTTTT. Translation: CAWSDGRLGANTGELFF.

The chain is built from TRBV4-2 and TRBJ1-2, with no clear D. Deletions cut 4 bases from V and 4 bases from J, with 16 bases between. Germline V lookup: CDR1 LGHNA, CDR2 YNFKEQ. The CDR3 extends over 15 amino acids. DNA for the CDR3: TGTGCCAGCAGCCGAGGTGAGAACACTCGCTATGGCTACACCTTC. Its protein product is CASSRGENTRYGYTF.

This chain joins TRBV7-3 and TRBJ2-5; the D is unclear. Trimming removed 2 bases from V and 1 base from J, with 5 bases in between. CDR3 length equals 13 residues. Germline V gene lookup returns CDR1 SGHTA and CDR2 FQGTGA. The CDR3 spells CASSLQAQETQYF. CDR3 sequence (DNA): TGTGCCAGCAGCTTACAAGCCCAAGAGACCCAGTACTTC. The entire variable domain, with the rest obtained from reference TRBV7-3 and TRBJ2-5, is as follows: GAGVSQTPSNKVTEKGKYVELRCDPISGHTALYWYRQSLGQGPEFLIYFQGTGAADDSGLPNDRFFAVRPEGSVSTLKIQRTERGDSAVYLCASSLQAQETQYFGPGTRLLVL.

Details on this clone: This sample includes further DNA sequences coding for the same CDR3. This rearrangement joins TRBV6-5 to TRBJ1-2, with a tentative D call TRBD1 (5 bases). The CDR3 has 13 amino acids. In germline, CDR1 is MNHEY, CDR2 SVGAGI. The V and J ends lost 2 bases and 4 bases respectively, with 8 bases between them. CDR3 in amino acids: CASSYDRGYGYTF. In nucleotides, the CDR3 is TGTGCCAGCAGTTACGACAGAGGCTATGGCTACACCTTC.

This clone appeared once. V and J are TRBV19 and TRBJ1-1; 11 nucleotides line up with TRBD1. The ends lost 6 bases at V and 5 bases at J; junction bases unmatched: 8. The CDR3 consists of 15 residues. CDR1 is LNHDA, CDR2 SQIVND, per germline (reference sequence). The CDR3 DNA sequence: TGTGCCAGTAGAGGGACAGGGGGAAGGTGGACTGAAGCTTTCTTT. Its protein is CASRGTGGRWTEAFF. The full variable domain, completed using reference TRBV19 and TRBJ1-1, is DGGITQSPKYLFRKEGQNVTLSCEQNLNHDAMYWYRQDPGQGLRLIYYSQIVNDFQKGDIAEGYSVSREKKESFPLTVTSAQKNPTAFYLCASRGTGGRWTEAFFGQGTRLTVV.

The chain links TRBV3-1 (or the pseudogene TRBV3-2) to TRBJ1-5; 8 bases map to TRBD1. The V and J ends lost 4 bases and 7 bases, in that order; junction bases with no gene match: 3. The germline V gene encodes CDR1 LGHDT and CDR2 YNNKEL (reference sequence). The CDR3 extends over 13 amino acids. The CDR3: CASSPAGGQPQHF. CDR3 sequence (DNA): TGTGCCAGCAGCCCGGCAGGGGGCCAGCCCCAGCATTTT.

The chain is built from TRBV2 and TRBJ1-2, with TRBD1 matching 8 bases. CDR3 length: 14 residues. The germline gives CDR1 SNHLY, CDR2 FYNNEI. The J segment lost 2 bases and the V segment lost 8 bases, leaving 7 bases of the junction unmatched. The CDR3 region has the DNA TGTGCCAGCGCCTCACAGGGGGGAAACTATGGCTACACCTTC. Amino acids: CASASQGGNYGYTF.

The J gene is TRBJ1-4, the V gene TRBV5-6; no clear D gene. This CDR3 region has 15 residues. Looked up from germline, CDR1 is SGHDT and CDR2 is YYEEEE. The ends were cut back, 1 base at V and 3 bases at J, with 10 bases in the middle. In DNA form, the CDR3 reads TGTGCCAGCAGCTTGTGGGCAGCCTCTAATGAAAAACTGTTTTTT. This gives the protein CASSLWAASNEKLFF.

The chain uses TRBV27 and TRBJ2-7; TRBD1 matches 9 bases. J was trimmed by 6 bases and V by 6 bases; bases with no gene match: 9. Germline V CDR1 and CDR2: MNHEY, SMNVEV (reference sequence). CDR3 length: 14 residues. The CDR3: CASSRTGVVVEQYF. For the CDR3, the DNA is TGTGCCAGCAGCCGGACAGGGGTGGTCGTCGAGCAGTACTTC.

The gene calls are TRBV3-1 (or the pseudogene TRBV3-2) and TRBJ1-6; 10 bases align to TRBD1. The germline V gene encodes CDR1 LGHDT and CDR2 YNNKEL (reference sequence). The CDR3 loop spans 16 amino acids. The junction had 7 bases not matched to a gene; V was cut back by 4 bases and J by 7 bases. CDR3 sequence reads: CASSPPGQGLNSPLHF. CDR3 bases: TGTGCCAGCAGCCCCCCGGGACAGGGGTTAAATTCACCCCTCCACTTT.

The rearrangement uses TRBV18 and TRBJ2-7, with 9 bases identical to TRBD1. Looked up from germline, CDR1 is KGHSH and CDR2 is LQKENI. The J segment lost 5 bases and the V segment lost 4 bases, leaving 6 bases of the junction unmatched. This CDR3 has 14 amino acids. CDR3 protein: CASSLTGGSDEQYF. CDR3 bases: TGTGCCAGCTCACTTACAGGGGGCTCGGACGAGCAGTACTTC.

The chain joins TRBV27 to TRBJ1-5; tentatively, D is TRBD1 (6 bases). The germline gives CDR1 MNHEY, CDR2 SMNVEV (reference sequence). Trimming left V 3 bases short and J 5 bases short, with 11 bases between. The CDR3 extends over 14 amino acids. The CDR3 loop is CASSFLGADQPQHF. CDR3 DNA sequence: TGTGCCAGCAGTTTTCTGGGGGCAGATCAGCCCCAGCATTTT.

V gene TRBV19 combines with J gene TRBJ2-7, with no clear D. CDR3 size: 13 residues. V was cut by 6 bases and J by 2 bases, with 11 bases left in between. In germline, CDR1 is LNHDA, CDR2 SQIVND (reference sequence). CDR3 DNA sequence: TGTGCCAGTAGCGAGAGTTTACCCTACGAGCAGTACTTC. As protein: CASSESLPYEQYF.

This chain connects TRBV12-3 or TRBV12-4 to TRBJ1-2, with D possibly being TRBD1 (6 bases). The CDR3 extends over 12 amino acids. The V end lost 3 bases, the J end lost 7 bases, and 9 bases lay between the germline ends. The CDR3 protein is CASSFRGRGYTF. CDR3 bases: TGTGCCAGCAGTTTCAGGGGCCGTGGCTACACCTTC.

This chain uses TRBV7-9 with TRBJ2-7; tentatively, D is TRBD2 (5 bases). Trimming took off 4 bases at V and 3 bases at J, with 10 bases between the two ends. The germline V gene encodes CDR1 SEHNR and CDR2 FQNEAQ (reference sequence). CDR3 length: 13 amino acids. CDR3 in amino acids: CASSSLRDYEQYF. The CDR3 region has the DNA TGTGCCAGCAGCTCCCTCCGGGACTACGAGCAGTACTTC. The complete variable domain, with remaining parts taken from reference TRBV7-9 and TRBJ2-7, reads DTGVSQNPRHKITKRGQNVTFRCDPISEHNRLYWYRQTLGQGPEFLTYFQNEAQLEKSRLLSDRFSAERPKGSFSTLEIQRTEQGDSAMYLCASSSLRDYEQYFGPGTRLTVT.

The J gene is TRBJ2-5, the V gene TRBV10-3; maybe TRBD2 (6 bases). Trimming took 0 bases from V and 5 from J, leaving 10 bases between them. This CDR3 comprises 14 residues. CDR1 is ENHRY and CDR2 is SYGVKD in the germline V gene. The CDR3 DNA sequence: TGTGCCATCAGTGAGTCGGGAGGAGAGGAGACCCAGTACTTC. This codes for CAISESGGEETQYF.

The CDR3 here is CAISVRLSGSYNEQFF. CDR3 DNA: TGTGCCATCAGTGTAAGGCTTAGCGGATCCTACAATGAGCAGTTCTTC. V and J are TRBV10-3 and TRBJ2-1; TRBD2 might be the D (6 bases). The CDR3 runs to 16 residues. Trimming left V 4 bases short and J 1 base short, with 14 bases between. The V gene's germline CDR1 is ENHRY and CDR2 SYGVKD.

This clone has a handful of counts. The chain uses TRBV6-5 and TRBJ1-2; D unresolved. The CDR3 consists of 13 residues. Per the germline V gene, CDR1 is MNHEY and CDR2 is SVGAGI. V was shortened by 6 bases and J by 2 bases, with 10 bases between the two germline ends. CDR3: CASSPALNYGYTF. DNA of the CDR3: TGTGCCAGCAGCCCCGCCCTAAACTATGGCTACACCTTC.

The DNA of the CDR3 is TGTGCCACCAGCAGAGCTCAGCCCGCAGGGGGCTACACCTTC. This codes for CATSRAQPAGGYTF. The J gene is TRBJ1-2, the V gene TRBV15, with a weak D call TRBD1 (5 bases). CDR3 length: 14 amino acids. The V gene lost 1 base and the J gene lost 8 bases, with 14 bases spanning the gap. CDR1 and CDR2 from the germline V gene are LNHNV and YYDKDF (reference sequence).

The genes are TRBV13 and TRBJ2-5; 12 bases are a match to TRBD2. This CDR3 has 18 residues. Germline V gene data show CDR1 as PRHDT and CDR2 as FYEKMQ (reference sequence). V lost 5 bases and J lost 3; bases outside the gene matches: 13. The DNA for the CDR3 is TGTGCCAGCAGCACCGGACTAGCGGGACTTGCAGCAAAAGAGACCCAGTACTTC. This encodes CASSTGLAGLAAKETQYF. The full variable domain, rest sourced from reference TRBV13 and TRBJ2-5, is AAGVIQSPRHLIKEKRETATLKCYPIPRHDTVYWYQQGPGQDPQFLISFYEKMQSDKGSIPDRFSAQQFSDYHSELNMSSLELGDSALYFCASSTGLAGLAAKETQYFGPGTRLLVL.

The V and J genes are TRBV27 and TRBJ2-1; no clear D. CDR1 and CDR2 from the germline V gene are MNHEY and SMNVEV (reference sequence). CDR3 size: 18 residues. The ends were cut back, 6 bases at V and 9 bases at J, with 30 bases in the middle. In nucleotides, the CDR3 is TGTGCCAGCAGCCCGCCCACGCCCCCGAAATTAGCTACACTTGAGCAGTTCTTC. Its protein product is CASSPPTPPKLATLEQFF.

The gene calls are TRBV7-2 and TRBJ2-7; 8 bases match TRBD2. This CDR3 region has 15 residues. J was trimmed by 3 bases and V by 2 bases; bases with no gene match: 6. CDR1 and CDR2 (germline): SGHTA, FQGNSA. The DNA of the CDR3 is TGTGCCAGCAGCTTATTGAGCGGGGGCCTCTACGAGCAGTACTTC. Residues: CASSLLSGGLYEQYF.

This clone appeared a few times. The chain has TRBV2 and TRBJ1-5, with D perhaps matching TRBD1 (6 bases). Germline lookup yields CDR1 SNHLY and CDR2 FYNNEI. V was clipped by 5 bases and J by 2 bases, with 13 bases between them. The CDR3 is 15 amino acids. The CDR3 bases are TGTGCCAGCAGTCAACAGGGAGCTGGCAATCAGCCCCAGCATTTT. It specifies CASSQQGAGNQPQHF.

This chain joins TRBV3-1 (or the pseudogene TRBV3-2) and TRBJ2-7, with 10 bases fitting TRBD2. CDR3 length: 16 residues. The trim removed 3 bases at V and 2 bases at J, leaving 7 bases unmatched. Germline loops: CDR1 LGHDT, CDR2 YNNKEL (reference sequence). The CDR3 spells CASSHQWSGRAYEQYF. CDR3 in DNA: TGTGCCAGCAGCCACCAATGGAGCGGGAGGGCCTACGAGCAGTACTTC.